The T cell receptor beta chain under discussion was sequenced for a study of blood T cell repertoires in COVID-19. Study in general: T cells, B-cell-depleted T cells, or PBMCs provided the cDNA or gDNA that served as material.

The J segment lost 2 bases and the V segment lost 3 bases, leaving 11 bases of the junction unmatched. This CDR3 region has 17 residues. The V gene's germline CDR1 is WSHSY and CDR2 SAAADI. As originally analysed: Amplification from reference gene primers served as the basis for estimated nucleated cell counts. TCRdb's copy holds only in-frame clones and misses some; the assay was immunoSEQ multiplex PCR. D and trimming come from the DNA, and the V and J calls and clone size come from that table. The data show 350,000 to 400,000 clones, around 90% seen once. The sequencing input was PBMCs or T cells enriched from blood (not recorded which). This rearrangement joins TRBV10-2 to TRBJ2-7, with 9 bases that match TRBD1. The receptor's source is a woman younger than 30 who had recovered from COVID-19. CDR3 coding DNA: TGCGCCAGCAGTGAATTCCCGGGGACAGGGATAACCTACGAGCAGTACTTC. Protein sequence: CASSEFPGTGITYEQYF.